This TCR beta chain appears in the sequencing data of a study of Graves' ophthalmopathy and Graves' hyperthyroidism. This clonotype was detected ten times or more. The sequenced template was RNA, covering the TCR beta CDR3 region. HTBI primers were used in a first-round RT-PCR, which preceded a second-round multiplex PCR. TCRdb ran MiXCR on the multiplex PCR reads and lists one entry per CDR3 protein. The table lists fewer than 400,000 distinct CDR3 sequences, approximately 16% of them singletons, with roughly 1.5% in the top ten. Per the germline V gene, CDR1 is MNHEY and CDR2 is SMNVEV (reference sequence). The CDR3 has 17 residues. V dropped 6 bases and J dropped 5; count of bases not matched to a gene: 17. PBMCs originated in approximately 9.2 ml of fresh peripheral blood.

The genes are TRBV27 and TRBJ2-7; 9 nucleotides match TRBD2. This TCR was sampled from a woman aged 18-29 years with Graves' ophthalmopathy. The sequenced sample consisted of peripheral blood. The CDR3: CASRPPRGGRGWNEQYF. As DNA, the CDR3 is TGTGCCAGCAGACCCCCCCGGGGCGGGAGGGGCTGGAACGAGCAGTACTTC.